This T cell receptor (beta chain) was captured in a study of shared clonotypes between healthy human individuals. Notes on the study in general: Estimated clonotype richness was generally higher in naive than memory subsets. Sampling covered nothing but blood. Tissue TCR repertoires likely differ from those found in blood.

V was trimmed by 5 bases and J by 1 base, leaving 12 bases between them. This CDR3 has 14 residues. Germline lookup yields CDR1 SGHRS and CDR2 YFSETQ. On this clone: The target antigen is unknown. The sample has other DNA sequences that encode this CDR3 too.

The data were produced by immunoSEQ multiplex PCR, yet TCRdb's version contains in-frame clones alone and is incomplete. The sample gives about 680,000 clones, approximately 79% of which show up once; more than 1.5% is in the top ten. Participating donors were healthy, HIV-negative adults free of recent acute infections or vaccinations. The CD4+ fraction was divided into a CD45RA+ naive subset and a CD45RA-negative memory subset. Sequencing used memory CD4+ T cells sorted from blood. Specified subset: CD45RA-negative fraction. The TCR originated in a woman under 40 in good health. The rearrangement joins TRBV5-1 to TRBJ2-5, with D uncertain. The CDR3 is CASRPTSSQETQYF. The DNA of the CDR3 is TGCGCCAGCAGGCCGACATCTTCCCAAGAGACCCAGTACTTC. The full variable domain, rest sourced from reference TRBV5-1 and TRBJ2-5, is KAGVTQTPRYLIKTRGQQVTLSCSPISGHRSVSWYQQTPGQGLQFLFEYFSETQRNKGNFPGRFSGRQFSNSRSEMNVSTLELGDSALYLCASRPTSSQETQYFGPGTRLLVL.